This T cell receptor beta chain was sequenced for a study of glioma-infiltrating T cells. Points from the study as a whole: Non-neoplastic patients had below-expected tissue-blood divergence, while all gliomas exceeded expectation.

Germline V CDR1 and CDR2: LGHNA, YNFKEQ. V shed 1 base, J shed 3 bases, and the junction held 6 bases outside the gene matches. The length of the CDR3 is 16 residues. Using RNA template, CDR3s of TCR alpha and beta were amplified with iRepertoire arm-PCR. Input was about 85-450 ng of tissue mRNA or PBMC total RNA. TCRdb itself ran the multiplex PCR reads through MiXCR, one entry per CDR3 protein. The data show 150,000 to 200,000 distinct CDR3 sequences, roughly a third seen once. This clonotype was detected ten times or more. Antigen: not known. The specimen sequenced was glioma tissue, nonneoplastic brain tissue, or PBMCs (not recorded which). The chain is built from TRBV4-2 and TRBJ2-3; 8 bases line up with TRBD1. This clonotype was obtained from a human donor with low-grade glioma or glioblastoma, undergoing nonglioma brain surgery, or in good health (not recorded which). CDR3 in DNA: TGTGCCAGCAGCCAAGTTTTCCAGGGGGCGACAGATACGCAGTATTTT. Protein: CASSQVFQGATDTQYF.